This T cell receptor (beta chain) was documented in a study of vaccination and CD4 T cells after COVID-19. Study information: A median of approximately 100 days (range 35 to 161) separated diagnosis from post-COVID sampling. Sampling that followed vaccination took place a median about 75 days after dose two, within a range of 14 to 241.

Concerning this clonotype: The antigen is unknown.

Treatment of the sample: approximately 11-day PBMC culture with coronavirus spike peptide pools or control peptides (ViraFEST assay). The Oncomine TCR Beta short-read assay sequenced DNA from cultured CD4+ T cells. TCRdb passed the PCR reads through MiXCR, listing each CDR3 protein once. The table has 23,000 or so distinct CDR3 sequences, approximately 67% seen once. The receptor's source is a human donor who received a COVID-19 vaccine. The specimen was CD4+ T cells from blood, cultured in vitro, collected after SARS-CoV-2 vaccination.

Here the CDR3 reads CSAPVVTNEKLFF. CDR3 coding DNA: TGCAGTGCTCCCGTTGTTACTAATGAAAAACTGTTTTTT. This chain links TRBV20-1 with TRBJ1-4; D gene unclear. This CDR3 is built from 13 residues. V gave up 5 bases and J gave up 2 bases, with 9 bases separating them. Germline V gene data show CDR1 as DFQATT and CDR2 as SNEGSKA (reference sequence).